Sequencing of this T cell receptor beta chain was carried out in a study of T cells in Graves' hyperthyroidism and ophthalmopathy. For the study at large: Once the initial diagnosis was made, peripheral blood was obtained before any treatment.

TCR beta CDR3 region amplification was performed from RNA transcripts. With the HTBI primer set, the TCR CDR3 went through a first round of RT-PCR. A single record per CDR3 protein comes from TCRdb applying MiXCR to the multiplex PCR reads. The sample consists of 550,000 to 700,000 distinct CDR3 sequences, roughly 15% of them appearing once. Ophthalmopathy patients had Clinical Activity Score at least 3, NOSPECS grade at least 4, duration under 3 months. The receptor was derived from a woman aged 40 to 50 with Graves' ophthalmopathy. Sequenced sample: blood.

This CDR3 reads CSARRGGQSYNSPLHF. The CDR3 nucleotides read TGCAGTGCTAGACGGGGGGGTCAATCCTATAATTCACCCCTCCACTTT. The chain employs TRBV20-1 and TRBJ1-6, with TRBD1 as a possible D gene (5 bases). Germline V gene lookup returns CDR1 DFQATT and CDR2 SNEGSKA (reference sequence). The CDR3 has 16 residues. V was trimmed by 2 bases and J by 1 base, leaving 12 bases between them.